These 18 T cell receptor beta chains came from one sample sequenced in a study of T cell responses to AZD1222 COVID-19 vaccine. Clones were sequenced by immunoSEQ multiplex PCR, and TCRdb holds only the in-frame ones, with some missing. The repertoire holds 150,000 to 200,000 clones, with about 90% as singletons. The material sequenced was peripheral blood, taken 28 days after the second AZD1222 dose. These receptors were taken from an adult who received the AZD1222 COVID-19 vaccine.

This chain links TRBV7-8 with TRBJ1-1, with 8 bases lining up with TRBD1. The CDR3 is 13 residues long. CDR1 is SGHVS, CDR2 FQNEAQ, per germline. V gave up 5 bases and J gave up 8 bases; unmatched junction bases: 7. This CDR3 is CASSLDRGREAFF. In nucleotides, the CDR3 is TGTGCCAGCAGCCTTGACAGGGGACGAGAAGCTTTCTTT.

V is TRBV7-9 and J is TRBJ1-4, with TRBD1 matching 11 bases. The CDR3 covers 14 residues. Germline lookup yields CDR1 SEHNR and CDR2 FQNEAQ (reference sequence). The ends lost 3 bases at V and 7 bases at J; junction bases unmatched: 1. CDR3 loop: CASSFGTGGEKLFF. CDR3 in DNA: TGTGCCAGCAGCTTCGGGACAGGGGGTGAAAAACTGTTTTTT.

This clone was detected once. The rearrangement joins TRBV6-2 or TRBV6-3 to TRBJ1-1, with TRBD1 matching 9 bases. The trim removed 6 bases at V and 6 bases at J, leaving 2 bases unmatched. This CDR3 is 12 amino acids long. Germline assignment: CDR1 MNHEY and CDR2 SVGEGT. Here the CDR3 DNA reads TGTGCCAGCAGCCGACAGGGGGCTGAAGCTTTCTTT. Translated: CASSRQGAEAFF.

This chain connects TRBV28 to TRBJ2-7, with TRBD2 matching over 8 bases. This CDR3 region has 14 residues. The V segment lost 6 bases and the J segment 2 bases; nucleotides outside the gene matches: 6. CDR1 and CDR2 (germline): MDHEN, SYDVKM. The chain's CDR3 is CASRPLAGAYEQYF. DNA of the CDR3: TGTGCCAGCAGACCTCTAGCGGGTGCCTACGAGCAGTACTTC.

The V and J genes are TRBV27 and TRBJ2-7, with D maybe TRBD2 (6 bases). Germline loops: CDR1 MNHEY, CDR2 SMNVEV (reference sequence). The V gene lost 6 bases and the J gene lost 7 bases, with 16 bases spanning the gap. The CDR3 has 13 residues. CDR3 sequence reads: CASRRGRDQEQYF. The CDR3 coding sequence is TGTGCCAGCAGGCGGGGCAGGGATCAAGAGCAGTACTTC.

The chain combines TRBV4-1 with TRBJ2-7; 7 bases line up with TRBD2. The CDR3 is 14 residues long. After removal of 0 bases from V and 7 bases from J, the junction contained 6 bases not matched to a gene. CDR1 is MGHRA and CDR2 is YSYEKL in the germline V gene. The CDR3, as DNA: TGCGCCAGCAGCCAAGATACCCAGGGAGGGGAGCAGTACTTC. This codes for CASSQDTQGGEQYF.

V usage is TRBV27 and J usage is TRBJ2-7; 8 nucleotides align to TRBD2. CDR1 is MNHEY, CDR2 SMNVEV, per germline (reference sequence). The V gene end was trimmed by 6 bases and the J gene end by 6 bases; junction bases not matched to a gene: 10. There are 14 residues in the CDR3. The CDR3 is CASRNGRAWSEQYF. The CDR3 DNA follows: TGTGCCAGCAGAAACGGGAGGGCCTGGTCCGAGCAGTACTTC.

This sequence joins TRBV14 and TRBJ2-7, with a tentative D call TRBD2 (5 bases). Germline CDR1 reads SGHDN; CDR2 reads FVKESK. The CDR3 has 15 amino acids. Between the trimmed V and J ends, which lost 2 bases and 0 bases, there was a span of 11 bases. The CDR3 nucleotides are TGTGCCAGCAGCCAAAGGACTGGGAGCTCCTACGAGCAGTACTTC. It codes for CASSQRTGSSYEQYF.

CDR3 DNA sequence: TGTGCCAGCTCACCGGCCGAGGGCTCTGGAAACACCATATATTTT. This sequence encodes CASSPAEGSGNTIYF. The chain carries TRBV18 and TRBJ1-3; no clear D. Looked up from germline, CDR1 is KGHSH and CDR2 is LQKENI. This CDR3 comprises 15 residues. V lost 3 bases and J lost 0, with 9 bases in between.

The chain joins TRBV9 to TRBJ2-1, with TRBD2 matching 8 bases. Losses at the gene ends were 4 bases for V and 8 bases for J; bases not matched to a gene: 11. CDR1 and CDR2 from the germline V gene are SGDLS and YYNGEE. The CDR3 has 15 residues. The chain's CDR3 is CASSPGAGDWHEQFF. The CDR3 region has the DNA TGTGCCAGCAGCCCCGGAGCGGGAGATTGGCATGAGCAGTTCTTC. The variable domain in full, completed from reference TRBV9 and TRBJ2-1, reads DSGVTQTPKHLITATGQRVTLRCSPRSGDLSVYWYQQSLDQGLQFLIQYYNGEERAKGNILERFSAQQFPDLHSELNLSSLELGDSALYFCASSPGAGDWHEQFFGPGTRLTVL.

The chain combines TRBV5-4 with TRBJ2-5; the D is unclear. The CDR3 sequence is 12 residues long. The V and J ends lost 0 bases and 13 bases respectively, with 13 bases between them. CDR1 and CDR2 (germline): SGHNT, YYREEE (reference sequence). Here the CDR3 reads CASSLDRSSLYF. The CDR3 nucleotides are TGTGCCAGCAGCTTGGACCGTTCTTCCTTGTACTTC.

This rearrangement joins TRBV5-4 to TRBJ1-6; D unclear. The V gene's germline CDR1 is SGHNT and CDR2 YYREEE (reference sequence). V lost 0 bases to trimming and J lost 10 bases, with 14 bases between them. This CDR3 comprises 15 residues. This chain's CDR3 is CASSLADSRNSPLHF. The CDR3 nucleotides are TGTGCCAGCAGCTTGGCCGACTCCAGAAACTCACCCCTCCACTTT.

This clone was recorded a few times. The chain combines TRBV19 with TRBJ2-7, with D possibly TRBD2 on 6 matching bases. This CDR3 is 19 amino acids long. Germline-derived CDR1 and CDR2 are LNHDA and SQIVND (reference sequence). The V end lost 2 bases, the J end lost 0 bases, and 23 bases lay between the germline ends. Here the CDR3 reads CASSIRHGGAVGDSYEQYF. Here the CDR3 DNA reads TGTGCCAGTAGTATACGGCACGGCGGGGCGGTGGGGGACTCCTACGAGCAGTACTTC.

The V and J genes are TRBV7-2 and TRBJ2-7, with 7 bases aligning to TRBD1. The CDR3 has 16 amino acids. V lost 5 bases to trimming and J lost 3 bases; unmatched junction nucleotides: 13. Germline assignment: CDR1 SGHTA and CDR2 FQGNSA. The CDR3 coding sequence is TGTGCCAGCAGCCCCCCGGGACAGAATAACTTCTACGAGCAGTACTTC. Its protein is CASSPPGQNNFYEQYF.

The genes are TRBV6-2 or TRBV6-3 and TRBJ2-3; D is possibly TRBD2 (7 bases). The CDR3 has 17 amino acids. Germline V gene data show CDR1 as MNHEY and CDR2 as SVGEGT. Trimming shortened V by 6 bases and J by 4 bases, and 23 bases separated the two germline ends. The CDR3 DNA reads TGTGCCAGCAGCCCTCTTCGGGGGGCCTTTGTCGCAGATACGCAGTATTTT. Residues: CASSPLRGAFVADTQYF.

V gene TRBV19 combines with J gene TRBJ1-1; D unresolved. Per the germline V gene, CDR1 is LNHDA and CDR2 is SQIVND (reference sequence). This CDR3 region has 16 residues. V was pared by 8 bases and J by 8 bases, with 27 bases between. The CDR3 DNA reads TGTGCCAGTCCAATCCTGGACGGCGTCCTGAGTTCGGAAGCTTTCTTT. It specifies CASPILDGVLSSEAFF.

The chain combines TRBV2 with TRBJ2-1; 15 positions agree with TRBD2. This CDR3 is 19 amino acids long. Per germline, CDR1 SNHLY and CDR2 FYNNEI. V shed 5 bases and J 15 bases; nucleotides not matched to a gene: 23. The CDR3 DNA reads as TGTGCCAGCAGTCGAGCCCGGACTAGCGGGGGGGCCGGACCACTCCACCCGTTCTTC. This translates into CASSRARTSGGAGPLHPFF.

In its sample, this clone was seen once. The chain employs TRBV3-1 (or the pseudogene TRBV3-2) and TRBJ1-2; D is perhaps TRBD1 (6 bases). Looked up from germline, CDR1 is LGHDT and CDR2 is YNNKEL (reference sequence). The CDR3 is 13 residues long. V lost 4 bases to trimming and J lost 7 bases, with 13 bases between them. In nucleotides, the CDR3 is TGTGCCAGCAGCCCCTCTGGGGGCGGTGGCTACACCTTC. Translating it yields CASSPSGGGGYTF.